This is a list of T cell receptor beta chains from one sample in a study of PD-1 blockade in classical Hodgkin lymphoma. The assay was immunoSEQ multiplex PCR, and TCRdb's table has in-frame clones only and misses some. The sample consists of under 9,500 clones, approximately 87% of them appearing once. The material was peripheral blood mononuclear cells (PBMCs), obtained before the fourth cycle of nivolumab. The source of these receptors is a human donor with classical Hodgkin lymphoma. Both conserved end residues are part of each CDR3. The D gene is left open where the match is weak. Rows may omit the clone size; those that give it use once, few, many or a size class.

>TRBJ2-7|TRBV10-3|TRBD1|-
CAISDLDRVYEQYF
TGTGCCATCAGTGACCTCGACAGGGTGTACGAGCAGTACTTC
>TRBJ1-1|TRBV5-6|-|-
CASSWSGMGNTEAFF
TGTGCCAGCAGCTGGTCTGGGATGGGGAACACTGAAGCTTTCTTT
>TRBJ1-2|TRBV7-9|-|-
CASSLWYRETYHDTYGYTF
TGTGCCAGCAGCTTATGGTACAGGGAGACGTATCACGACACTTATGGCTACACCTTC
>TRBJ1-1|TRBV2|-|-
CASSLRQVRRGSEAFF
TGTGCCAGCAGTTTACGACAGGTCCGCCGGGGGAGTGAAGCTTTCTTT
>TRBJ1-2|TRBV19|TRBD1|once
CASSNERGTENNYGYTF
TGTGCCAGTAGCAACGAGCGGGGGACAGAAAATAACTATGGCTACACCTTC
>TRBJ1-6|TRBV5-1|-|-
CASSPRQNLNSPLHF
TGCGCCAGCAGCCCAAGACAGAACCTTAATTCACCCCTCCACTTT
>TRBJ2-7|TRBV5-1|TRBD1|-
CASSPGPQGAFYEQYF
TGCGCCAGCAGCCCCGGCCCTCAGGGGGCTTTCTACGAGCAGTACTTC
>TRBJ2-5|TRBV7-9|TRBD2|-
CASSLHGGGETQYF
TGTGCCAGCAGCTTACATGGCGGGGGAGAGACCCAGTACTTC
>TRBJ1-1|TRBV29-1|TRBD1|-
CSVKQGPGVGAFF
TGCAGCGTTAAACAGGGGCCCGGGGTTGGGGCTTTCTTT
>TRBJ2-2|TRBV28|TRBD1|once
CASSPGGTGNTGELFF
TGTGCCAGCAGCCCAGGAGGGACAGGGAACACCGGGGAGCTGTTTTTT
>TRBJ2-1|TRBV14|TRBD2|-
CASSQVLGLAGADEQFF
TGTGCCAGCAGCCAAGTCTTAGGACTAGCGGGGGCAGATGAGCAGTTCTTC
>TRBJ1-1|TRBV5-1|-|-
CASSRRAANTEAFF
TGCGCCAGCAGCCGAAGGGCGGCGAACACTGAAGCTTTCTTT
>TRBJ1-5|TRBV10-2|-|-
CASRGDRNNQPQHF
TGCGCCAGCAGGGGTGACAGGAACAATCAGCCCCAGCATTTT
>TRBJ1-1|TRBV19|-|-
CASSITRQGWTEAFF
TGTGCCAGTAGTATAACCCGCCAGGGCTGGACTGAAGCTTTCTTT